This T cell receptor beta chain was identified during a study of blood T cell repertoires in COVID-19 (dated by TCRdb to 2019 to 2021). About the study as a whole: Samples from collaborators originated in the United States, Italy and Spain and spanned both the acute and convalescent phases of COVID-19. The material from the prospective study consisted of cDNA or gDNA derived from T cells, B-cell-depleted T cells, or PBMCs. The dataset comprised deeply sampled blood TCRbeta repertoires from subjects exposed to, actively infected with, or recovered from COVID-19. The repertoires were made available in a free public database intended to serve as a resource for research on the immune response to SARS-CoV-2. The samples were drawn from two sources: the first 160 participants of the ongoing ImmuneRACE study, and 1,200 or so subjects contributed by 6 global collaborators. A de-identified subject ID, COVID-19 status, age in years and sex were almost always included in the sample metadata. Where HLA class I and class II types were available, the types were taken from metadata supplied by the sample provider, not from assay-based typing. Summary of the overall study and its limitations: The amount of clinical and demographic metadata varied by source and participant and was provided uncurated.

About this clone itself: What antigen it recognizes has not been identified. No quality values exist for individual bases; no much larger clone is one base distant.

The collaborating institutions used their own protocols to collect whole blood in K2EDTA tubes. For TCRbeta analysis, collaborator samples were shipped as frozen whole blood, as isolated PBMCs, or as DNA extracted from either sample type. The cysteine opens and the phenylalanine closes a CDR3 of 15 amino acids. Of the read, only the CDR3 DNA is kept; its 45 bases are in frame from base 1. CDR1 is given as SGHTA and CDR2 as FQGNSA, both from the germline V gene. V is clipped by 1 base and J by 5 bases, and the sequence between their germline boundaries is 14 bases long. TCRbeta CDR3 regions were amplified from genomic DNA using the immunoSEQ Assay, a bias-controlled multiplex PCR. The source study handled its data this way. Nucleated cell counts per sample were estimated from amplification of reference gene primers within the assay. To quantify the absolute abundance of each unique TCRbeta CDR3 rearrangement, sequence reads were collapsed and filtered. For each sample, productive Simpson clonality was calculated as the square root of Simpson's diversity index across productive rearrangements. TCRdb holds this immuneACCESS table with in-frame rearrangements only. Some clones are missing; in checked studies, unresolved V genes explain under half, and the rest has no known cause. Clonal size and the V and J genes are those of that table, whereas D and trimming came from the DNA. This sample has hundreds of thousands of clones in its table, and about nine tenths of those were observed once. 9.5% to 15% of the sample rests with the top ten.

The chain uses TRBV7-2 and TRBJ1-1; the D segment could be TRBD1, given 5 matching bases. The sequenced sample consisted of peripheral blood. This receptor was taken from a woman aged 55-70 years with acute or convalescent COVID-19. The nucleotide sequence reads TGTGCCAGCAGCTTAGTCGGGGGACCCGGAACTGAAGCTTTCTTT. Its translation is CASSLVGGPGTEAFF.